Presented here are 14 T cell receptor beta chains from one specimen sequenced in a study of blood T cells in healthy people across ages. A J-beta primer mix and a sample-barcoded 5' primer were used in a second PCR of about 7 to 11 cycles. From the 5' RACE reads, TCRdb called clonotypes with MiXCR, one entry per CDR3 protein. The sample shows approximately 790,000 distinct CDR3 sequences, around 68% of them seen only once. Sequencing was performed on blood. All receptors come from a man younger than 40 in good health.

V is TRBV4-3 and J is TRBJ2-3; D not resolved. With 4 bases removed from V and 2 bases from J, the gap between germline ends came to 7 bases. CDR1 LGHNA and CDR2 YSLEER come from the germline V gene. This CDR3 spans 13 amino acids. Here the CDR3 reads CASSRVDTDTQYF. DNA for the CDR3: TGCGCCAGCAGCCGCGTGGACACAGATACGCAGTATTTT.

The gene calls are TRBV4-3 and TRBJ1-6; D unclear. The CDR3 runs to 15 residues. CDR1 is LGHNA, CDR2 YSLEER, per germline. Trimming shortened V by 3 bases and J by 7 bases, and 13 bases separated the two germline ends. The CDR3 here is CASSQATLGNSPLHF. In DNA, the CDR3 is TGCGCCAGCAGCCAGGCAACTCTAGGGAATTCACCCCTCCACTTT.

A few counts support this clonotype. The rearrangement uses TRBV29-1 and TRBJ2-3; possible D gene TRBD2, 5 bases. The CDR3 runs to 13 residues. The germline CDR1 and CDR2 sequences are SQVTM and ANQGSEA. The germline V and J ends were trimmed by 7 bases and 4 bases, with 15 bases remaining between them. The CDR3 sequence is CSALAGWPDTQYF. CDR3 DNA sequence: TGCAGCGCCCTAGCTGGTTGGCCAGATACGCAGTATTTT.

This clonotype was seen just once. The genes are TRBV6-5 and TRBJ2-5; D uncertain. CDR3 length: 13 amino acids. Looked up from germline, CDR1 is MNHEY and CDR2 is SVGAGI. With 6 bases removed from V and 5 bases from J, the gap between germline ends came to 13 bases. CDR3 protein: CASSVWVGETQYF. The CDR3 DNA sequence: TGTGCCAGCAGCGTGTGGGTGGGGGAGACCCAGTACTTC.

This clonotype was seen a handful of times. The chain couples TRBV3-1 to TRBJ2-5, with D possibly being TRBD1 or TRBD2 (5 bases each). There are 14 residues in the CDR3. Trimming stripped 2 bases from V and 5 bases from J, with 12 bases between. Germline loops: CDR1 LGHDT, CDR2 YNNKEL (reference sequence). For the CDR3, the DNA is TGTGCCAGCAGCCAACAGGGAGTCGAGGAGACCCAGTACTTC. Translating gives CASSQQGVEETQYF.

The V call is TRBV4-2, the J call TRBJ2-7; TRBD1 is a possible D gene (6 bases). Germline CDR1 reads LGHNA; CDR2 reads YNFKEQ. The CDR3 is 17 amino acids. V was pared by 5 bases and J by 0 bases, with 20 bases between. The DNA for the CDR3 is TGTGCCAGCAGCGATATGCACAGGGAGCTACACTCCTACGAGCAGTACTTC. Translated, it gives CASSDMHRELHSYEQYF.

The rearrangement uses TRBV7-8 and TRBJ2-3, with D perhaps matching TRBD1 (6 bases). Trimming pared 7 bases from V and 1 base from J, leaving 12 bases between. CDR1 SGHVS and CDR2 FQNEAQ come from the germline V gene. There are 14 residues in the CDR3. The CDR3 sequence: CASNGQRRTDTQYF. CDR3 in DNA: TGTGCCAGCAATGGACAGAGACGCACAGATACGCAGTATTTT.

This chain uses TRBV4-2 with TRBJ2-1; 15 bases align to TRBD2. V shed 3 bases, J shed 9 bases, and the junction held 6 bases outside the gene matches. Germline loops: CDR1 LGHNA, CDR2 YNFKEQ. The CDR3 sequence is 16 residues long. CDR3 region: CASSQRTSGGAFEQFF. The CDR3 DNA is TGTGCCAGCAGCCAGAGGACTAGCGGGGGGGCCTTTGAGCAGTTCTTC.

The chain joins TRBV28 to TRBJ2-6; no clear D gene. The V end lost 6 bases, the J end lost 3 bases, and 15 bases lay between the germline ends. This CDR3 contains 16 residues. Germline V CDR1 and CDR2: MDHEN, SYDVKM. CDR3: CASSSSTAGGANVLTF. CDR3 DNA sequence: TGTGCCAGCAGCTCTTCCACCGCAGGTGGGGCCAACGTCCTGACTTTC.

The V call is TRBV10-3, the J call TRBJ2-3; weak D call: TRBD1 (6 bases). The CDR3 has 12 amino acids. Germline V gene data show CDR1 as ENHRY and CDR2 as SYGVKD. The chain's CDR3 is CGTRGSTDTQYF. The CDR3 bases are TGTGGAACCAGGGGCTCCACAGATACGCAGTATTTT.

A few counts support this clonotype. The genes are TRBV12-3 or TRBV12-4 and TRBJ1-1; tentatively, D is TRBD1 (5 bases). The CDR3 has 12 amino acids. Trimming removed 2 bases from V and 11 bases from J, with 12 bases in between. CDR3 region: CASSLIQGRAFF. CDR3 nucleotide sequence: TGTGCCAGCAGTTTAATCCAGGGCAGGGCTTTCTTT.

Only a few counts were recorded for this clonotype. V usage is TRBV5-5 and J usage is TRBJ2-3; the match to TRBD1 covers 11 bases. The CDR3 sequence is 15 residues long. CDR1 is SGHKS and CDR2 is YYEKEE in the germline V gene (reference sequence). With 7 bases clipped from V and 1 base from J, the junction kept 5 bases outside the gene matches. Written as DNA, the CDR3 is TGTGCCAGCCTTGGGGGACAGGGGGGCACAGATACGCAGTATTTT. As protein: CASLGGQGGTDTQYF.

The rearrangement links TRBV20-1 to TRBJ1-5; 9 bases fit TRBD1. Looked up from germline, CDR1 is DFQATT and CDR2 is SNEGSKA (reference sequence). V lost 6 bases to trimming and J lost 4 bases; unmatched junction nucleotides: 10. This CDR3 is 15 amino acids long. The CDR3 region is CSARLSGTGNQPQHF. The CDR3 coding sequence is TGCAGTGCCCGACTCTCCGGGACAGGGAATCAGCCCCAGCATTTT.

Only a few counts were recorded for this clonotype. This rearrangement joins TRBV20-1 to TRBJ1-4, with D unresolved. Germline loops: CDR1 DFQATT, CDR2 SNEGSKA (reference sequence). The CDR3 consists of 14 residues. V lost 0 bases to trimming and J lost 7 bases, with 12 bases between them. Written as DNA, the CDR3 is TGCAGTGCTAGAGACCAAACGAGCGTTGAAAAACTGTTTTTT. It codes for CSARDQTSVEKLFF.